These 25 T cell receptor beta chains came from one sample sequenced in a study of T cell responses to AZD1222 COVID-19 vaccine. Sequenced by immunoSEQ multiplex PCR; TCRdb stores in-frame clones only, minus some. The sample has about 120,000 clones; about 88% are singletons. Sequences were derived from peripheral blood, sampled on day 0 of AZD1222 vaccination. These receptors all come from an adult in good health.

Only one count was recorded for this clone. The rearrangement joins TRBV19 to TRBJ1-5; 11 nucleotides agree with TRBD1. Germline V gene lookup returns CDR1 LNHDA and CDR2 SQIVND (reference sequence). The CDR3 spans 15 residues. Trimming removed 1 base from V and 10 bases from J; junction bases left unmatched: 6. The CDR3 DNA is TGTGCCAGTAGTATAGGCTTAGGGACAGGGGGACCCCAGCATTTT. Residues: CASSIGLGTGGPQHF.

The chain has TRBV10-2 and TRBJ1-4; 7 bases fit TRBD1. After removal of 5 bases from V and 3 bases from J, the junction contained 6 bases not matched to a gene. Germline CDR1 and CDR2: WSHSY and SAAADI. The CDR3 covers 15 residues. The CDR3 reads CASSHRGGSNEKLFF. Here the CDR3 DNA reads TGCGCCAGCAGTCACAGGGGTGGGTCTAATGAAAAACTGTTTTTT.

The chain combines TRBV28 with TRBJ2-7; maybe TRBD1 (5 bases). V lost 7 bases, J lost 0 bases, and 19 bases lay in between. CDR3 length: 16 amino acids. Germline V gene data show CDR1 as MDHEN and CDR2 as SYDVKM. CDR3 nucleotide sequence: TGTGCCAGCAACCCTTTACAGGCTCAAGGCTCCTACGAGCAGTACTTC. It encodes CASNPLQAQGSYEQYF.

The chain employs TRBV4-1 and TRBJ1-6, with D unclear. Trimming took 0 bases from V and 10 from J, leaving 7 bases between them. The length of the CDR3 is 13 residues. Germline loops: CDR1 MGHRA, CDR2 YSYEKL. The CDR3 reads CASSQDAGSPLHF. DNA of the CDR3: TGCGCCAGCAGCCAAGATGCCGGGTCACCCCTCCACTTT.

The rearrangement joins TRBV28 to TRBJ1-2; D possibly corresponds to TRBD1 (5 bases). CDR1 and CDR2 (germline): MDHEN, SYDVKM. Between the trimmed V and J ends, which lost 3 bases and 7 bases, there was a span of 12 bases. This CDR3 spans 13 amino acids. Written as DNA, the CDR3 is TGTGCCAGCAGTTTTGTAAGGGGTAGTGGCTACACCTTC. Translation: CASSFVRGSGYTF.

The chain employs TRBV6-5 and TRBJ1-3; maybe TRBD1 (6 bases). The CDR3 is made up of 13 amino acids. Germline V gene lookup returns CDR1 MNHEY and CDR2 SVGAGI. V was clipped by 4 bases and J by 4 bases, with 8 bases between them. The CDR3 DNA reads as TGTGCCAGCAGTTTAGGGACAGGAAACACCATATATTTT. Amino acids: CASSLGTGNTIYF.

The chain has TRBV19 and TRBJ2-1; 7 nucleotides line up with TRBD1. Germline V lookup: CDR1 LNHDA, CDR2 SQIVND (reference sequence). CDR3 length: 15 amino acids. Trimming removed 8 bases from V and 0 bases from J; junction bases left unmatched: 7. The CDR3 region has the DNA TGTGCCAGTCGCCAGGGGGACAGCTCCTACAATGAGCAGTTCTTC. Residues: CASRQGDSSYNEQFF.

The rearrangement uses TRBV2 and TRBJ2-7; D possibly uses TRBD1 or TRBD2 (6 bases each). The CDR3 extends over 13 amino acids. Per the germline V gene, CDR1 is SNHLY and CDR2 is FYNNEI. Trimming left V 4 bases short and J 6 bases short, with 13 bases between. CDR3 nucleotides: TGTGCCAGCAGTGGGGGGCCAGCGGGCGAGCAGTACTTC. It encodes CASSGGPAGEQYF.

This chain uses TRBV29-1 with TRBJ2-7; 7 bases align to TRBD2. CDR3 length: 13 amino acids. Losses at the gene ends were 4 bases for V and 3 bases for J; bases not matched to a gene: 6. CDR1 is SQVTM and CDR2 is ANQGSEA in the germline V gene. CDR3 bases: TGCAGCGTTGTGCGGGGGACTGGCTACGAGCAGTACTTC. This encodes CSVVRGTGYEQYF.

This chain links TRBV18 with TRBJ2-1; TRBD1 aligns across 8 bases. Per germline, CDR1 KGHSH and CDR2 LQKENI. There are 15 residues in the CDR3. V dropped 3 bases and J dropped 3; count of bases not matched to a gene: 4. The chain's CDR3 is CASSPPTGVYNEQFF. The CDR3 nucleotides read TGTGCCAGCTCACCCCCGACAGGGGTCTACAATGAGCAGTTCTTC.

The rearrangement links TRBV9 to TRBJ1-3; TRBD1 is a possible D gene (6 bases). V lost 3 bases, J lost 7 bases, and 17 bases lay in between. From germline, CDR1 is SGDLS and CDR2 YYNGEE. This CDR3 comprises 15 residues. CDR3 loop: CASSASSRQGNTIYF. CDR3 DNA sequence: TGTGCCAGCAGCGCCAGTAGCCGCCAGGGGAACACCATATATTTT.

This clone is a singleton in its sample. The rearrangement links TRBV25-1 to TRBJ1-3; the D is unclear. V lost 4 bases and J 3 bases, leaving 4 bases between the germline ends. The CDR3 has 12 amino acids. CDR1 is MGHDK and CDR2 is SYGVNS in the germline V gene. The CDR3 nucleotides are TGTGCCAGCAGTGGCGTTGGAAACACCATATATTTT. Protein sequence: CASSGVGNTIYF.

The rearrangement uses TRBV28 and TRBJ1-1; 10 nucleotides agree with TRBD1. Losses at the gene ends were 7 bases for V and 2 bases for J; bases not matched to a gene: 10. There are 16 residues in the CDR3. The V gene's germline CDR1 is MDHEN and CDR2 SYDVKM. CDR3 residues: CASTQRDRGPNTEAFF. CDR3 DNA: TGTGCCAGCACTCAACGGGACAGGGGACCAAACACTGAAGCTTTCTTT.

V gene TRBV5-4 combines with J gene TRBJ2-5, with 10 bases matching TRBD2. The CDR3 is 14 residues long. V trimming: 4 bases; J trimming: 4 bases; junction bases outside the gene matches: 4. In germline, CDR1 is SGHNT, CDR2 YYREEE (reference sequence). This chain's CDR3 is CASSLAGAGETQYF. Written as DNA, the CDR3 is TGTGCCAGCAGCCTAGCGGGAGCCGGAGAGACCCAGTACTTC.

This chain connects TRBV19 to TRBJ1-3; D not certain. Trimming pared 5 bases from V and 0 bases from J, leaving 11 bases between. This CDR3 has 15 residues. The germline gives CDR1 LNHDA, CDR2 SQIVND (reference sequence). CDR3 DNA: TGTGCCAGTAGTGCTCAGAGGAGCTCTGGAAACACCATATATTTT. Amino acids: CASSAQRSSGNTIYF.

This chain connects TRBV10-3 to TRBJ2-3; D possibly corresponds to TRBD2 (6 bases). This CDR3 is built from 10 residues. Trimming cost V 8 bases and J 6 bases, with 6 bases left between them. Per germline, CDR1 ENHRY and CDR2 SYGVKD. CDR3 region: CAIGGDTQYF. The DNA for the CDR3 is TGTGCCATCGGGGGGGATACGCAGTATTTT.

CDR3 amino acids: CASSWARAGYTF. In DNA form, the CDR3 reads TGTGCCAGCAGCTGGGCAAGGGCTGGCTACACCTTC. The V gene is TRBV5-8, the J gene TRBJ1-2; D call uncertain. Germline-derived CDR1 and CDR2 are SGHTS and YDEGEE. Trimming stripped 3 bases from V and 7 bases from J, with 10 bases between. The CDR3 is 12 residues long.

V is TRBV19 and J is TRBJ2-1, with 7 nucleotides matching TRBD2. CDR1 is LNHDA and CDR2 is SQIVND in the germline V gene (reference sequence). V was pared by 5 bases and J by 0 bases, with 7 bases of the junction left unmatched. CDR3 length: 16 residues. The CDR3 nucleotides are TGTGCCAGTAGTGAGAAAGCGGGAAGCTCCTACAATGAGCAGTTCTTC. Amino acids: CASSEKAGSSYNEQFF.

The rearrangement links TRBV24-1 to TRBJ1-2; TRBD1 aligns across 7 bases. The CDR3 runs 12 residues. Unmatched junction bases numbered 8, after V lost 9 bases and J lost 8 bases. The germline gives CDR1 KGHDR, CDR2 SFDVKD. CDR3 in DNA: TGTGCCACCTCTACAGGGGCGAGCGGCTACACCTTC. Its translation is CATSTGASGYTF.

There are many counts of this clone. CDR3 nucleotides: TGTGCCAGCAGTGAGGGACCTACTAACTATGGCTACACCTTC. Translation gives CASSEGPTNYGYTF. V is TRBV6-1 and J is TRBJ1-2; maybe TRBD1 (5 bases). V lost 3 bases and J lost 0, with 8 bases in between. The CDR3 loop spans 14 amino acids. Germline assignment: CDR1 MNHNS and CDR2 SASEGT.

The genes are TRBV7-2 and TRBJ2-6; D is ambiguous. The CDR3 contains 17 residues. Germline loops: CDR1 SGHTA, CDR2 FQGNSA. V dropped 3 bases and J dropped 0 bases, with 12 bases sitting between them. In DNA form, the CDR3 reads TGTGCCAGCAGCTTGAGGCTCAAGAGCTCTGGGGCCAACGTCCTGACTTTC. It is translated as CASSLRLKSSGANVLTF.

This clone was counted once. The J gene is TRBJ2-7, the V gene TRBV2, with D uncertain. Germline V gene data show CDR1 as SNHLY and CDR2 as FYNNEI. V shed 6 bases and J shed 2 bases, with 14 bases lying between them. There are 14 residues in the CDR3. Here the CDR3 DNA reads TGTGCCAGCAGCCCTGGTCCACCCGCCTACGAGCAGTACTTC. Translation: CASSPGPPAYEQYF.

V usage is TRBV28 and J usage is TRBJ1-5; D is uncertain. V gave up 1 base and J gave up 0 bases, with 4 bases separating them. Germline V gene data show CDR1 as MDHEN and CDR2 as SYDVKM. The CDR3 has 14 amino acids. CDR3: CASSLSVSNQPQHF. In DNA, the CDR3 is TGTGCCAGCAGTTTATCCGTTAGCAATCAGCCCCAGCATTTT.

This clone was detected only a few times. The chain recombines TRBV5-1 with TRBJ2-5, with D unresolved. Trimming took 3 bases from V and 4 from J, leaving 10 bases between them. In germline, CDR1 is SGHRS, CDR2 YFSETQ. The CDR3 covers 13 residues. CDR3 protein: CASSSLDGETQYF. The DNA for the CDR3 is TGCGCCAGCAGCTCCTTAGACGGAGAGACCCAGTACTTC.

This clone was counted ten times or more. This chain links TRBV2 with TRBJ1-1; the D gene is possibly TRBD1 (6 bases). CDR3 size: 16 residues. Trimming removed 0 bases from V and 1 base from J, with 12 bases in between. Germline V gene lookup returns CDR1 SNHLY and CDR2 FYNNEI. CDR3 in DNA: TGTGCCAGCAGTGAAGCACGGGGGCGCGGGAACACTGAAGCTTTCTTT. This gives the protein CASSEARGRGNTEAFF.